This T cell receptor beta chain is drawn from a study of T cell changes during pregnancy in multiple sclerosis. Data came from immunoSEQ multiplex PCR; TCRdb stores just in-frame clones and leaves some out. The sample consists of roughly 11,000 clones, about 94% of them appearing once. V lost 1 base and J lost 4, with 8 bases in between. The CDR3 runs to 14 residues. Germline V lookup: CDR1 SEHNR, CDR2 FQNEAQ (reference sequence). The J gene is TRBJ1-5, the V gene TRBV7-9; tentatively, D is TRBD1 (5 bases). This TCR came from a female donor with multiple sclerosis, enrolled in a pregnancy study. The specimen was CD4+ T cells from peripheral blood mononuclear cells, collected before pregnancy. The CDR3 DNA reads as TGTGCCAGCAGCTTAGGATCAGGGAATCAGCCCCAGCATTTT. This gives the protein CASSLGSGNQPQHF.